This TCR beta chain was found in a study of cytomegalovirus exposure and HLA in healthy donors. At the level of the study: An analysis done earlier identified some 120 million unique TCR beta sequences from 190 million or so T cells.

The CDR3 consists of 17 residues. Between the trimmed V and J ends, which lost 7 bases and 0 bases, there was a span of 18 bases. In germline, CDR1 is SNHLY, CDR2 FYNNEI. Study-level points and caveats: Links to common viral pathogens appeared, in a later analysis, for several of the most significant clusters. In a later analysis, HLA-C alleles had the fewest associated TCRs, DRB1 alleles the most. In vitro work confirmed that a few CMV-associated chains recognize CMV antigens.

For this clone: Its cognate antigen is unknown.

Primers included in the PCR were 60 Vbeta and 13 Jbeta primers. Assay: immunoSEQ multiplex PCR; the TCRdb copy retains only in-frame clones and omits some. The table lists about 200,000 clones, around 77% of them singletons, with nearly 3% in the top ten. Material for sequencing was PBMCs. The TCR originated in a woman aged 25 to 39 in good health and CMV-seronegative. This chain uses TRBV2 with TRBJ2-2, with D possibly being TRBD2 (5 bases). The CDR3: CASNTGEGYSNTGELFF. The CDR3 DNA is TGTGCCAGCAATACCGGAGAGGGCTATTCGAACACCGGGGAGCTGTTTTTT. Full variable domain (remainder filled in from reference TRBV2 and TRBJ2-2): EPEVTQTPSHQVTQMGQEVILRCVPISNHLYFYWYRQILGQKVEFLVSFYNNEISEKSEIFDDQFSVERPDGSNFTLKIRSTKLEDSAMYFCASNTGEGYSNTGELFFGEGSRLTVL.